Below are 12 T cell receptor beta chains sequenced from a single sample in a study of OX40 agonist ivuxolimab in advanced cancers. Method: immunoSEQ multiplex PCR; TCRdb's copy keeps in-frame clones and lacks some. The table includes 45,000 or so clones, about 88% detected once. The source material was CD4+ or CD8+ T cells sorted from blood, sampled in a trial of the OX40 agonist ivuxolimab. Source of these receptors: an adult with an advanced solid tumor such as melanoma, head and neck, liver or kidney cancer.

This clone was recorded a few times. V is TRBV14 and J is TRBJ2-5; 10 bases agree with TRBD2. This CDR3 spans 18 amino acids. Germline CDR1 SGHDN, CDR2 FVKESK. Unmatched junction bases numbered 12, after V lost 0 bases and J lost 5 bases. CDR3 sequence: CASSQEFRKLAGMETQYF. For the CDR3, the DNA is TGTGCCAGCAGCCAAGAGTTTCGAAAACTAGCGGGAATGGAGACCCAGTACTTC.

This clone has a single count. The genes are TRBV18 and TRBJ1-1; D is unclear. Germline CDR1 is KGHSH and CDR2 is LQKENI. V shed 2 bases and J shed 4 bases, with 11 bases lying between them. There are 14 residues in the CDR3. Here the CDR3 reads CASSPTGRGTEAFF. The CDR3 DNA reads as TGTGCCAGCTCACCAACGGGGAGAGGCACTGAAGCTTTCTTT.

This chain uses TRBV4-3 with TRBJ1-5, with 9 nucleotides matching TRBD1. This CDR3 comprises 16 residues. From germline, CDR1 is LGHNA and CDR2 YSLEER. The V gene end was trimmed by 0 bases and the J gene end by 4 bases; junction bases not matched to a gene: 4. Written as DNA, the CDR3 is TGCGCCAGCAGCCAAGAGTTCGGACAGGGGAATCAGCCCCAGCATTTT. It is translated as CASSQEFGQGNQPQHF.

The rearrangement uses TRBV6-5 and TRBJ1-2; TRBD1 matches at 9 bases. CDR3 length: 15 amino acids. Per the germline V gene, CDR1 is MNHEY and CDR2 is SVGAGI. V lost 2 bases and J lost 8; bases outside the gene matches: 9. The CDR3 reads CASSYQPGQGDGYTF. The CDR3 DNA is TGTGCCAGCAGTTACCAACCGGGACAGGGTGACGGCTACACCTTC.

The chain is built from TRBV4-1 and TRBJ2-7; either TRBD1 or TRBD2 may supply D (5 bases each). Looked up from germline, CDR1 is MGHRA and CDR2 is YSYEKL. The germline V and J ends were trimmed by 2 bases and 5 bases, with 22 bases remaining between them. This CDR3 is 17 amino acids long. CDR3 loop: CASSQPITVKGDHEQYF. The CDR3 bases are TGCGCCAGCAGCCAACCCATCACTGTTAAAGGGGACCACGAGCAGTACTTC.

This chain connects TRBV7-2 to TRBJ2-3; maybe TRBD2 (5 bases). V gave up 4 bases and J gave up 3 bases, with 20 bases separating them. Germline lookup yields CDR1 SGHTA and CDR2 FQGNSA. This CDR3 has 17 amino acids. The CDR3, as DNA: TGTGCCAGCAGCTCCACTGCGATTAACCCGGGGACAGATACGCAGTATTTT. Its protein product is CASSSTAINPGTDTQYF.

Only a few counts were recorded for this clone. The chain joins TRBV7-9 to TRBJ2-7; TRBD2 is a possible D gene (6 bases). The CDR3 is made up of 17 amino acids. Trimming took 4 bases from V and 0 from J, leaving 19 bases between them. Per germline, CDR1 SEHNR and CDR2 FQNEAQ (reference sequence). The CDR3 bases are TGTGCCAGCAGCTCCCGCGCGAATTGGCGGGACTCCTACGAGCAGTACTTC. Its translation is CASSSRANWRDSYEQYF.

The genes are TRBV5-8 and TRBJ2-5; D gene uncertain. This CDR3 has 13 amino acids. Per germline, CDR1 SGHTS and CDR2 YDEGEE. The ends were cut back, 5 bases at V and 7 bases at J, with 15 bases in the middle. For the CDR3, the DNA is TGTGCCAGCAGTCGGCCTCGCGTGGGGACCCAGTACTTC. It is translated as CASSRPRVGTQYF. The whole variable domain, remainder taken from reference TRBV5-8 and TRBJ2-5, is EAGVTQSPTHLIKTRGQQATLRCSPISGHTSVYWYQQALGLGLQFLLWYDEGEERNRGNFPPRFSGRQFPNYSSELNVNALELEDSALYLCASSRPRVGTQYFGPGTRLLVL.

The chain has TRBV4-1 and TRBJ2-3, with TRBD1 matching over 7 bases. Germline V CDR1 and CDR2: MGHRA, YSYEKL. This CDR3 has 14 residues. Trimming removed 4 bases from V and 1 base from J; junction bases left unmatched: 2. CDR3 sequence reads: CASSRTGGTDTQYF. In DNA, the CDR3 is TGCGCCAGCAGCCGTACAGGGGGCACAGATACGCAGTATTTT.

The chain links TRBV14 to TRBJ1-2; weak D call: TRBD1 (5 bases). The CDR3 sequence is 15 residues long. CDR1 is SGHDN and CDR2 is FVKESK in the germline V gene. V was clipped by 0 bases and J by 4 bases, with 12 bases between them. This chain's CDR3 is CASSQDWGGSYGYTF. Here the CDR3 DNA reads TGTGCCAGCAGCCAAGACTGGGGCGGCAGCTATGGCTACACCTTC.

V gene TRBV28 combines with J gene TRBJ1-2, with no clear D. The CDR3 sequence is 14 residues long. Germline V gene sequence: CDR1 MDHEN, CDR2 SYDVKM. V lost 5 bases, J lost 7 bases, and 17 bases lay in between. This CDR3 reads CASSKNPGLVGYTF. The CDR3 DNA reads as TGTGCCAGCAGTAAGAACCCCGGTCTGGTTGGCTACACCTTC.

Written as DNA, the CDR3 is TGCGCCAGCAGCTTGGACAGGGTGGGGACCGGGGAGCTGTTTTTT. Encoded protein: CASSLDRVGTGELFF. The chain recombines TRBV5-1 with TRBJ2-2; tentatively, D is TRBD1 (6 bases). From germline, CDR1 is SGHRS and CDR2 YFSETQ. Trimming took off 0 bases at V and 5 bases at J, with 11 bases between the two ends. The CDR3 length is 15 residues.